The 29 T cell receptor beta chains listed next were all sequenced from one sample in a study of blood T cell repertoires in COVID-19. The protocol was immunoSEQ multiplex PCR, while the TCRdb copy is restricted to in-frame clones and leaves out a portion. The data hold roughly 220,000 clones, with approximately 80% observed a single time. The sample consisted of PBMCs or T cells enriched from blood (not recorded which). The source of these receptors is a middle-aged woman with acute COVID-19.

The rearrangement joins TRBV4-1 to TRBJ2-7; D is possibly TRBD2 (6 bases). Germline V gene data show CDR1 as MGHRA and CDR2 as YSYEKL. V lost 4 bases to trimming and J lost 7 bases, with 14 bases between them. There are 13 residues in the CDR3. The CDR3 coding sequence is TGCGCCAGCAGCCTAGCAGGCGCGGGAGAGCAGTACTTC. Protein sequence: CASSLAGAGEQYF.

The chain has TRBV7-2 and TRBJ1-2; TRBD1 is a possible D gene (5 bases). The length of the CDR3 is 14 residues. The V end was cut by 7 bases, the J end by 7 bases, with 19 bases between. Germline CDR1 reads SGHTA; CDR2 reads FQGNSA. CDR3 coding DNA: TGTGCCAGCACCTACGGGGGGAGTTCGGGTGGCTACACCTTC. The encoded protein is CASTYGGSSGGYTF.

The genes are TRBV10-2 and TRBJ2-7; 9 bases match TRBD2. The J segment lost 2 bases and the V segment lost 8 bases, leaving 7 bases of the junction unmatched. CDR1 WSHSY and CDR2 SAAADI come from the germline V gene. The CDR3 loop spans 14 amino acids. The CDR3 loop is CASRASGATYEQYF. The CDR3 bases are TGCGCCAGCCGTGCTAGCGGGGCCACCTACGAGCAGTACTTC.

The V call is TRBV5-4, the J call TRBJ1-1, with TRBD1 matching over 8 bases. V was clipped by 2 bases and J by 5 bases; unmatched bases: 2. Germline assignment: CDR1 SGHNT and CDR2 YYREEE (reference sequence). This CDR3 spans 13 amino acids. CDR3 nucleotides: TGTGCCAGCAGCTTTAACAGGGGGACTGAAGCTTTCTTT. It encodes CASSFNRGTEAFF.

V and J are TRBV29-1 and TRBJ2-3; 10 bases agree with TRBD2. There are 15 residues in the CDR3. The germline CDR1 and CDR2 sequences are SQVTM and ANQGSEA. J was trimmed by 1 base and V by 5 bases; bases with no gene match: 6. Here the CDR3 reads CSVTPGTSGTDTQYF. As DNA, the CDR3 is TGCAGCGTTACCCCCGGGACTAGCGGCACAGATACGCAGTATTTT.

This chain links TRBV12-3 or TRBV12-4 with TRBJ1-1; tentatively, D is TRBD1 (5 bases). CDR3 size: 13 residues. The V end was cut by 7 bases, the J end by 1 base, with 10 bases between. The CDR3 coding sequence is TGTGCCAGCACAGGGATAAGGAACACTGAAGCTTTCTTT. Translated: CASTGIRNTEAFF.

This sequence joins TRBV5-6 and TRBJ1-2; D gene ambiguous. Trimming took 1 base from V and 3 from J, leaving 4 bases between them. CDR3 length: 12 amino acids. CDR1 is SGHDT and CDR2 is YYEEEE in the germline V gene. CDR3 bases: TGTGCCAGCAGCTTGACGGACTATGGCTACACCTTC. It specifies CASSLTDYGYTF.

The chain carries TRBV5-1 and TRBJ2-1, with D maybe TRBD2 (5 bases). The CDR3 consists of 12 residues. CDR1 and CDR2 (germline): SGHRS, YFSETQ. The V gene lost 7 bases and the J gene lost 7 bases, with 12 bases spanning the gap. In DNA, the CDR3 is TGCGCCAGCCGCCCAGGAGGAAATGAGCAGTTCTTC. It translates to CASRPGGNEQFF.

V and J are TRBV7-2 and TRBJ2-5; TRBD2 aligns across 8 bases. V shed 2 bases and J 5 bases; nucleotides not matched to a gene: 7. The V gene's germline CDR1 is SGHTA and CDR2 FQGNSA. This CDR3 contains 15 residues. The CDR3 reads CASSLWGGGSETQYF. In nucleotides, the CDR3 is TGTGCCAGCAGCTTATGGGGCGGGGGGTCGGAGACCCAGTACTTC.

Notes on this clone: This sample also contains other DNA sequences that code for the same CDR3. The chain couples TRBV5-1 to TRBJ1-4; a weak D match, TRBD1 (6 bases). CDR3 length equals 14 residues. CDR1 and CDR2 (germline): SGHRS, YFSETQ. Trimming took off 4 bases at V and 5 bases at J, with 12 bases between the two ends. This CDR3 reads CASSLGQGNEKLFF. The CDR3 region has the DNA TGCGCCAGCAGCCTCGGTCAGGGGAATGAAAAACTGTTTTTT.

In nucleotides, the CDR3 is TGTGCCAGCAGCCCGCAGGGATCTAACTATGGCTACACCTTC. It yields the protein CASSPQGSNYGYTF. The V and J genes are TRBV7-9 and TRBJ1-2, with D perhaps TRBD1 (5 bases). Germline assignment: CDR1 SEHNR and CDR2 FQNEAQ (reference sequence). V lost 5 bases and J 0 bases, leaving 10 bases between the germline ends. The CDR3 is made up of 14 amino acids.

The J gene is TRBJ1-2, the V gene TRBV6-2 or TRBV6-3; D may be TRBD1 (5 bases). The CDR3 has 13 residues. V dropped 6 bases and J dropped 4 bases, with 12 bases sitting between them. CDR1 and CDR2 from the germline V gene are MNHEY and SVGEGT. The CDR3 DNA reads TGTGCCAGCAGCCCCCGGGGGACCTATGGCTACACCTTC. It yields the protein CASSPRGTYGYTF.

The J gene is TRBJ2-2, the V gene TRBV3-1 (or the pseudogene TRBV3-2); 7 bases are shared with TRBD1. The CDR3 extends over 13 amino acids. Germline assignment: CDR1 LGHDT and CDR2 YNNKEL (reference sequence). Unmatched junction bases numbered 3, after V lost 4 bases and J lost 7 bases. CDR3 loop: CASSPRTGGELFF. The CDR3, as DNA: TGTGCCAGCAGCCCCCGGACAGGCGGGGAGCTGTTTTTT.

This rearrangement joins TRBV20-1 to TRBJ1-1; possibly TRBD1 for D (6 bases). The germline CDR1 and CDR2 sequences are DFQATT and SNEGSKA (reference sequence). The CDR3 spans 12 residues. Deletions cut 3 bases from V and 7 bases from J, with 12 bases between. The CDR3 reads CSASQGLGEAFF. CDR3 sequence (DNA): TGCAGTGCTAGTCAGGGGTTGGGTGAAGCTTTCTTT.

V usage is TRBV30 and J usage is TRBJ2-1, with TRBD1 matching 9 bases. The CDR3 contains 13 residues. The J segment lost 9 bases and the V segment lost 2 bases, leaving 5 bases of the junction unmatched. Germline loops: CDR1 GTSNPN, CDR2 SVGIG (reference sequence). The CDR3 is CAWSPTGGSEQFF. The CDR3, as DNA: TGTGCCTGGAGTCCGACAGGGGGAAGTGAGCAGTTCTTC.

The rearrangement links TRBV2 to TRBJ1-3; D call uncertain. The ends were cut back, 2 bases at V and 7 bases at J, with 12 bases in the middle. Looked up from germline, CDR1 is SNHLY and CDR2 is FYNNEI. The CDR3 loop spans 14 amino acids. The CDR3 nucleotides are TGTGCCAGCAGTGAACAGGTCTTTGGGAACACCATATATTTT. This gives the protein CASSEQVFGNTIYF.

This sequence joins TRBV15 and TRBJ2-7; tentative D call: TRBD2 (7 bases). V was trimmed by 4 bases and J by 3 bases, leaving 13 bases between them. The CDR3 has 14 residues. Germline values: CDR1 LNHNV, CDR2 YYDKDF (reference sequence). DNA for the CDR3: TGTGCCACCAGCAAAAGGGGAGGGGGCTACGAGCAGTACTTC. It specifies CATSKRGGGYEQYF.

This chain uses TRBV11-2 with TRBJ1-5; 7 bases are a match to TRBD1. With 5 bases clipped from V and 3 bases from J, the junction kept 4 bases outside the gene matches. CDR3 length equals 14 residues. Germline V gene lookup returns CDR1 SGHAT and CDR2 FQNNGV. The CDR3 nucleotides read TGTGCCAGCAGCCGAGGGACAGTCAATCAGCCCCAGCATTTT. It translates to CASSRGTVNQPQHF.

The J gene is TRBJ1-1, the V gene TRBV12-3 or TRBV12-4; unclear D gene. V gave up 1 base and J gave up 10 bases, with 13 bases separating them. The CDR3 extends over 13 amino acids. In DNA, the CDR3 is TGTGCCAGCAGTTTAGACCAGTTTGAGGCAGCTTTCTTT. Amino acid sequence: CASSLDQFEAAFF.

The chain employs TRBV2 and TRBJ1-1; 8 bases align to TRBD1. The CDR3 length is 14 residues. Looked up from germline, CDR1 is SNHLY and CDR2 is FYNNEI. The trim removed 6 bases at V and 0 bases at J, leaving 3 bases unmatched. The CDR3 coding sequence is TGTGCCAGCAGCCTGACAGGGGTGAACACTGAAGCTTTCTTT. As protein: CASSLTGVNTEAFF. The whole variable domain, filled in from reference TRBV2 and TRBJ1-1, reads EPEVTQTPSHQVTQMGQEVILRCVPISNHLYFYWYRQILGQKVEFLVSFYNNEISEKSEIFDDQFSVERPDGSNFTLKIRSTKLEDSAMYFCASSLTGVNTEAFFGQGTRLTVV.

The rearrangement joins TRBV5-1 to TRBJ1-6, with 7 positions matching TRBD1. Germline values: CDR1 SGHRS, CDR2 YFSETQ. The J segment lost 6 bases and the V segment lost 5 bases, leaving 5 bases of the junction unmatched. The CDR3 loop spans 14 amino acids. The CDR3, as DNA: TGCGCCAGCAGGCCGGGACAGAGTAATTCACCCCTCCACTTT. The encoded protein is CASRPGQSNSPLHF. The full variable domain, completed using reference TRBV5-1 and TRBJ1-6, is KAGVTQTPRYLIKTRGQQVTLSCSPISGHRSVSWYQQTPGQGLQFLFEYFSETQRNKGNFPGRFSGRQFSNSRSEMNVSTLELGDSALYLCASRPGQSNSPLHFGNGTRLTVT.

The chain combines TRBV28 with TRBJ1-4; D gene unclear. The CDR3 is made up of 11 amino acids. Trimming stripped 7 bases from V and 12 bases from J, with 12 bases between. Per the germline V gene, CDR1 is MDHEN and CDR2 is SYDVKM. CDR3 sequence (DNA): TGTGCCAGCACCTCACGAACAGAACTGTTTTTT. Translation gives CASTSRTELFF. The whole variable domain, filled in from reference TRBV28 and TRBJ1-4, reads DVKVTQSSRYLVKRTGEKVFLECVQDMDHENMFWYRQDPGLGLRLIYFSYDVKMKEKGDIPEGYSVSREKKERFSLILESASTNQTSMYLCASTSRTELFFGSGTQLSVL.

The chain links TRBV28 to TRBJ2-1; 7 bases line up with TRBD2. This CDR3 has 15 amino acids. V gave up 4 bases and J gave up 7 bases; unmatched junction bases: 10. Germline CDR1 and CDR2: MDHEN and SYDVKM. CDR3 DNA: TGTGCCAGCAGTTCCCGCGGAGCGGGACGGAATGAGCAGTTCTTC. Protein product: CASSSRGAGRNEQFF.

The chain joins TRBV30 to TRBJ1-5, with D possibly matching TRBD1 (6 bases). The CDR3 has 15 amino acids. The V gene lost 0 bases and the J gene lost 2 bases, with 11 bases spanning the gap. The germline gives CDR1 GTSNPN, CDR2 SVGIG (reference sequence). The CDR3 loop is CAWSVLGGGNQPQHF. CDR3 DNA sequence: TGTGCCTGGAGTGTACTAGGGGGTGGCAATCAGCCCCAGCATTTT.

This clone was recorded a few times. This chain joins TRBV28 and TRBJ1-5; a possible D gene is TRBD1 (6 bases). The V end lost 8 bases, the J end lost 5 bases, and 19 bases lay between the germline ends. The CDR3 is 15 residues long. Germline V gene data show CDR1 as MDHEN and CDR2 as SYDVKM. The CDR3 spells CASSRSDRSDQPQHF. The CDR3 nucleotides read TGTGCCAGCTCAAGGTCCGACAGGAGCGATCAGCCCCAGCATTTT. Drawing the rest from reference TRBV28 and TRBJ1-5, the complete variable domain is DVKVTQSSRYLVKRTGEKVFLECVQDMDHENMFWYRQDPGLGLRLIYFSYDVKMKEKGDIPEGYSVSREKKERFSLILESASTNQTSMYLCASSRSDRSDQPQHFGDGTRLSIL.

The chain joins TRBV5-1 to TRBJ2-7; D is uncertain. The germline CDR1 and CDR2 sequences are SGHRS and YFSETQ. Trimming removed 0 bases at V and 0 bases at J, with 10 bases between. This CDR3 is 15 amino acids long. The CDR3 coding sequence is TGCGCCAGCAGCTTGGATGTCCTAGGCTCCTACGAGCAGTACTTC. Its protein product is CASSLDVLGSYEQYF.

J is TRBJ1-1 and V is TRBV13; weak D call: TRBD1 (6 bases). V gave up 5 bases and J gave up 5 bases, with 12 bases separating them. The CDR3 loop spans 13 amino acids. From germline, CDR1 is PRHDT and CDR2 FYEKMQ (reference sequence). Written as DNA, the CDR3 is TGTGCCAGCAGCGCCAGGGGAGTGACTGAAGCTTTCTTT. This gives the protein CASSARGVTEAFF.

This clone turned up a few times. The V gene is TRBV19, the J gene TRBJ1-5; D not certain. Trimming pared 10 bases from V and 6 bases from J, leaving 19 bases between. Germline-derived CDR1 and CDR2 are LNHDA and SQIVND (reference sequence). The CDR3 loop spans 14 amino acids. The CDR3 region is CATKTHGVGQPQHF. The CDR3 DNA follows: TGTGCCACCAAAACCCACGGGGTTGGTCAGCCCCAGCATTTT.

The chain links TRBV14 to TRBJ2-3, with a tentative D call TRBD1 (6 bases). Trimming removed 1 base at V and 1 base at J, with 21 bases between. The CDR3 is made up of 19 amino acids. Germline V CDR1 and CDR2: SGHDN, FVKESK. The chain's CDR3 is CASSQAGRTGIWGTDTQYF. The CDR3 bases are TGTGCCAGCAGCCAAGCCGGCCGAACAGGGATATGGGGCACAGATACGCAGTATTTT.